This is a list of T cell receptor beta chains from one sample in a study of CD8+CD57+ T cells in acquired aplastic anemia. In TCRdb, the reads were re-called with MiXCR into one record per CDR3 protein. The data hold 180,000 or so distinct CDR3 sequences, with 47% observed a single time. Sequencing was done on a sample of sorted CD4+, CD8+, or CD8+CD57+ T cells (not recorded which) from PBMCs. The receptor set was obtained from a human donor with aplastic anemia. Both conserved end residues are part of each CDR3. A D gene is named only where the DNA matches it firmly. The size field is filled for only some rows; it gives once, few, many or a size class.

j_call v_call clone_size d_call cdr3_nt cdr3_aa
TRBJ1-5 TRBV5-6 few - TGTGCCAGCAGCTTGCTGGAAAGGGGAAATCAGCCCCAGCATTTT CASSLLERGNQPQHF
TRBJ2-2 TRBV29-1 many - TGCAGCGTTGGACGAGGTGCGAACACCGGGGAGCTGTTTTTT CSVGRGANTGELFF
TRBJ2-6 TRBV12-3/TRBV12-4 once - TGTGCCAGCACCCTATGGTCTGGGGCCAACGTCCTGACTTTC CASTLWSGANVLTF
TRBJ2-2 TRBV2 - - TGTGCCAGCAGTGAATTGCGAAAAACCGGGGAGCTGTTTTTT CASSELRKTGELFF
TRBJ2-4 TRBV20-1 few - TGCAGTGCTAGAGCCCCGGGCGGGTCGCGTGGGGCCAAAAACATTCAGTACTTC CSARAPGGSRGAKNIQYF
TRBJ1-6 TRBV5-1 - - TGCGCCAGCAGCTTGGGCCCGGGGGAGAAGCCCCTCCACTTT CASSLGPGEKPLHF
TRBJ1-1 TRBV6-1 - TRBD1 TGTGCCAGCAGTCCGAACATGGACAGGAGGGGCACTGAAGCTTTCTTT CASSPNMDRRGTEAFF
TRBJ2-7 TRBV7-9 - - TGTGCCAGCAGTTCCTCGGATCAATACGAGCAGTACTTC CASSSSDQYEQYF
TRBJ2-3 TRBV18 - TRBD2 TGTGCCAGCTCACCCCTAGCGGGGGCTGTCTCTAGCACAGATACGCAGTATTTT CASSPLAGAVSSTDTQYF
TRBJ1-1 TRBV14 many - TGTGCCAGCAGCCGGTTGGGAGTGGACACTGAAGCTTTCTTT CASSRLGVDTEAFF
TRBJ2-1 TRBV5-1 - - TGCTCCAGCAGCCCTCAATACAATGAGCAGTTCTTC CSSSPQYNEQFF
TRBJ1-1 TRBV19 - - TGTGCCAGTAGCGTGGCGGGGAGGAGCACTGAAGCTTTCTTT CASSVAGRSTEAFF
TRBJ1-6 TRBV10-3 once - TGTGCCATCAGGGAGGGGGGCGGCCATAATTCACCCCTCCACTTT CAIREGGGHNSPLHF
TRBJ2-5 TRBV19 - TRBD2 TGTGGGGCCGGGAGGGCCTCGGGCAATGAGCAGTACTTC CGAGRASGNEQYF
TRBJ1-2 TRBV10-2 - - TGCGCCAGCAGTGAGGGGGCTGGTGGCTACACCTTC CASSEGAGGYTF
TRBJ2-3 TRBV7-6 - TRBD2 TGTGCCAGCAGCTCGCTAGCGGGGGTCAGCACAGATACGCAGTATTTT CASSSLAGVSTDTQYF
TRBJ2-3 TRBV2 - - TGTGCCAGCTATGGGGGCGCAGATACGCAGTATTTT CASYGGADTQYF
TRBJ1-2 TRBV5-6 few - TGTGCCAGCAGCTTAGTAGAGGGGCGGGGCTACACCTTC CASSLVEGRGYTF
TRBJ2-3 TRBV9 many - TGTGCCAGCAGCGTATCTATAGACCATACGCAGTATTTT CASSVSIDHTQYF
TRBJ1-1 TRBV10-1 many - TGCGCCAGCAGTGAAGTTAAGGGTATGAACACTGAAGCTTTCTTT CASSEVKGMNTEAFF
TRBJ2-5 TRBV20-1 many TRBD1 TGCAGTGCTAGTTTAACGGACAGGGAAGAGACCCAGTACTTC CSASLTDREETQYF
TRBJ2-3 TRBV20-1 many TRBD2 TGCAGTGCCGACGGACTAGCGGTTACAGATACGCAGTATTTT CSADGLAVTDTQYF